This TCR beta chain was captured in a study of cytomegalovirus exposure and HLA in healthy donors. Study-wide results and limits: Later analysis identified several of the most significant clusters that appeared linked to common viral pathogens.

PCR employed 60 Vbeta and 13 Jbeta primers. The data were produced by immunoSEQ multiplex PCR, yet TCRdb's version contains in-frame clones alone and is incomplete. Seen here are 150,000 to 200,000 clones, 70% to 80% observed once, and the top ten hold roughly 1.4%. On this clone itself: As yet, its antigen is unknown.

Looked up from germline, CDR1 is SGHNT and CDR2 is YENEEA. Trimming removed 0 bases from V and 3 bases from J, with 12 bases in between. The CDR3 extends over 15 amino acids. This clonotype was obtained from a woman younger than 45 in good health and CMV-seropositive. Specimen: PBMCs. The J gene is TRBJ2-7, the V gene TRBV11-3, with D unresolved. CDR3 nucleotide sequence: TGTGCCAGCAGCTTAGATCGAACTCCCCACTACGAGCAGTACTTC. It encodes CASSLDRTPHYEQYF.